Below are 17 T cell receptor beta chains sequenced from a single sample in a study of blood T cells in healthy people across ages. Using a J-beta primer mix together with a sample-barcoded 5' primer, a second PCR was run for roughly 6 to 12 cycles. Using its own MiXCR run on the 5' RACE reads, TCRdb lists one record per CDR3 protein. The sample lists about 570,000 distinct CDR3 sequences, 25% to 30% occurring once. The material sequenced was blood. The receptor source for this set is a woman between 65 and 79 years old in good health.

This chain uses TRBV18 with TRBJ2-1; D is uncertain. The CDR3 has 16 residues. CDR1 KGHSH and CDR2 LQKENI come from the germline V gene. The V end lost 1 base, the J end lost 5 bases, and 15 bases lay between the germline ends. CDR3 DNA: TGTGCCAGCTCACCACGGAGTCCTTCCCTACACAATGAGCAGTTCTTC. It is translated as CASSPRSPSLHNEQFF.

The CDR3 DNA reads as TGTGCCAGCAGTTACTCCGGGACCGTAAACACTGAAGCTTTCTTT. Translating gives CASSYSGTVNTEAFF. The chain carries TRBV6-5 and TRBJ1-1; tentative D call: TRBD1 (5 bases). V lost 0 bases and J 2 bases, leaving 10 bases between the germline ends. CDR3 size: 15 residues. Germline-derived CDR1 and CDR2 are MNHEY and SVGAGI.

This clonotype has just a few counts. This chain connects TRBV15 to TRBJ1-3; D ambiguous. Germline assignment: CDR1 LNHNV and CDR2 YYDKDF (reference sequence). Trimming removed 0 bases from V and 0 bases from J, with 12 bases in between. CDR3 size: 17 residues. The CDR3 nucleotides read TGTGCCACCAGCAGAGATCCTGGACGGTCCTCTGGAAACACCATATATTTT. Amino acid sequence: CATSRDPGRSSGNTIYF.

The chain has TRBV29-1 and TRBJ2-3; TRBD2 is a possible D gene (5 bases). Germline CDR1 SQVTM, CDR2 ANQGSEA. The ends were cut back, 0 bases at V and 2 bases at J, with 12 bases in the middle. The CDR3 covers 15 residues. The CDR3 sequence is CSVEDRRVHTDTQYF. The DNA of the CDR3 is TGCAGCGTTGAAGATCGGCGGGTTCACACAGATACGCAGTATTTT.

V and J are TRBV2 and TRBJ1-2; no definite D call. Looked up from germline, CDR1 is SNHLY and CDR2 is FYNNEI. The CDR3 consists of 14 residues. V was shortened by 2 bases and J by 4 bases, with 11 bases between the two germline ends. CDR3 loop: CASSERQRSYGYTF. CDR3 DNA: TGTGCCAGCAGTGAAAGGCAGCGAAGCTATGGCTACACCTTC.

The chain carries TRBV18 and TRBJ1-1, with unresolved D. The CDR3 consists of 14 residues. In germline, CDR1 is KGHSH, CDR2 LQKENI. Trimming removed 2 bases at V and 0 bases at J, with 7 bases between. The CDR3, as DNA: TGTGCCAGCTCACCAGATTTAATGAACACTGAAGCTTTCTTT. This gives the protein CASSPDLMNTEAFF.

This chain connects TRBV7-9 to TRBJ2-1, with TRBD1 matching over 8 bases. This CDR3 is 14 amino acids long. The J segment lost 8 bases and the V segment lost 5 bases, leaving 8 bases of the junction unmatched. Germline V gives CDR1 SEHNR, CDR2 FQNEAQ (reference sequence). CDR3 sequence: CASSTHRGVDEQFF. CDR3 DNA: TGTGCCAGCAGCACTCACAGGGGGGTGGATGAGCAGTTCTTC.

V and J are TRBV12-3 or TRBV12-4 and TRBJ1-1; 8 bases fit TRBD1. The V and J ends lost 8 bases and 1 base, in that order; junction bases with no gene match: 0. CDR3 size: 12 residues. This CDR3 is CASDRGNTEAFF. The CDR3 region has the DNA TGTGCCAGCGACAGGGGGAACACTGAAGCTTTCTTT.

The chain joins TRBV7-8 to TRBJ1-6; possibly TRBD1 for D (5 bases). CDR1 and CDR2 from the germline V gene are SGHVS and FQNEAQ. V lost 5 bases to trimming and J lost 6 bases, with 14 bases between them. The length of the CDR3 is 15 residues. The CDR3, as DNA: TGTGCCAGCAGCCCTCAGGGTTACCCTAATTCACCCCTCCACTTT. Protein sequence: CASSPQGYPNSPLHF.

There are a few counts of this clonotype. The V gene is TRBV20-1, the J gene TRBJ2-7; TRBD2 is a possible D gene (5 bases). The length of the CDR3 is 13 residues. Germline V lookup: CDR1 DFQATT, CDR2 SNEGSKA (reference sequence). V gave up 1 base and J gave up 4 bases, with 11 bases separating them. CDR3 sequence (DNA): TGCAGTGCTAGAGTGACGGGAACGTACGAGCAGTACTTC. Its translation: CSARVTGTYEQYF.

The rearrangement links TRBV4-3 to TRBJ1-4, with TRBD1 matching 9 bases. Germline V gene data show CDR1 as LGHNA and CDR2 as YSLEER. The CDR3 totals 15 residues. With 1 base clipped from V and 9 bases from J, the junction kept 6 bases outside the gene matches. CDR3 sequence: CASSQVTGGGKKLFF. Written as DNA, the CDR3 is TGCGCCAGCAGCCAAGTGACAGGGGGTGGTAAAAAACTGTTTTTT.

This chain uses TRBV25-1 with TRBJ2-5, with 10 bases that match TRBD2. This CDR3 contains 18 residues. The germline CDR1 and CDR2 sequences are MGHDK and SYGVNS. Trimming cost V 8 bases and J 7 bases; bases outside gene matches: 22. The chain's CDR3 is CASSSTPGASGGRGTQYF. CDR3 bases: TGTGCCAGCTCCTCGACCCCAGGGGCTAGCGGGGGCCGGGGGACCCAGTACTTC.

The chain has TRBV7-2 and TRBJ1-4; D is unclear. V gave up 6 bases and J gave up 3 bases, with 14 bases separating them. Germline V gene sequence: CDR1 SGHTA, CDR2 FQGNSA. The CDR3 is 15 residues long. The CDR3, as DNA: TGTGCCAGCAGAAACGCCGGGGTCTCTAATGAAAAACTGTTTTTT. Amino acid sequence: CASRNAGVSNEKLFF.

This clonotype was recorded a few times. V is TRBV6-5 and J is TRBJ1-3; TRBD1 matches 7 bases. This CDR3 has 14 amino acids. V dropped 5 bases and J dropped 3; count of bases not matched to a gene: 4. Germline CDR1 reads MNHEY; CDR2 reads SVGAGI. The CDR3 spells CASSPDRDGNTIYF. In nucleotides, the CDR3 is TGTGCCAGCAGTCCCGACAGGGATGGAAACACCATATATTTT.

In its sample, this clonotype was seen a few times. CDR3 DNA sequence: TGTGCCACCAGTGATTTTAGCGGGGTCGGCTCCTACAATGAGCAGTTCTTC. Amino acid sequence: CATSDFSGVGSYNEQFF. The genes are TRBV24-1 and TRBJ2-1; 8 bases fit TRBD2. In germline, CDR1 is KGHDR, CDR2 SFDVKD. V lost 1 base, J lost 0 bases, and 4 bases stayed unmatched. This CDR3 region has 17 residues.

This clonotype was found once. J is TRBJ2-3 and V is TRBV7-2, with 7 bases identical to TRBD1. The CDR3 runs to 16 residues. V lost 6 bases, J lost 2 bases, and 11 bases stayed unmatched. Germline assignment: CDR1 SGHTA and CDR2 FQGNSA. The DNA for the CDR3 is TGTGCCAGCAGGTCCCCCCGGGGACAGATCACAGATACGCAGTATTTT. Its protein is CASRSPRGQITDTQYF.

The sample holds many counts of this clonotype. CDR3 in amino acids: CASSSTGELFF. CDR3 nucleotide sequence: TGTGCCAGCAGCAGCACCGGGGAGCTGTTTTTT. The chain is built from TRBV7-6 and TRBJ2-2; D not resolved. V lost 5 bases, J lost 4 bases, and 2 bases lay in between. The germline CDR1 and CDR2 sequences are SGHVS and FNYEAQ. This CDR3 spans 11 amino acids.